The source of this T cell receptor beta chain is a study of shared clonotypes between healthy human individuals (dated by TCRdb to 2020 to 2022). In the study overall: A couple of women and a few men aged 18 to 49 years were included in the cohort. For each donor, three plates each were used for CD4 naive and CD4 memory, two plates were used for CD8 naive, and one plate was used for CD8 memory. The study deeply sequenced blood TCR repertoires of about 5 healthy adults to estimate repertoire size and the extent of clonotype sharing between individuals. Libraries were prepared and TCR repertoires were sequenced by different laboratories using diverse techniques, in order to increase sequencing depth and limit assay-specific biases. Leukapheresis yielded between about 0.9 and 9 billion PBMCs per donor.

According to the germline V gene (reference sequence), CDR1 reads LNHNV and CDR2 reads YYDKDF. V is pared back by 4 bases and J by 9 bases, with 34 bases lying between the germline termini. There are 20 amino acids in the CDR3, from cysteine to phenylalanine inclusive. This entry keeps only the CDR3 DNA: 60 bases, framed from base 1. Using the deep immunoSEQ assay, multiplex PCR amplified TCR CDR3 regions from genomic DNA. Extracted genomic DNA from each cell subset was distributed evenly across all wells of several immunoSEQ 96-well plates, and each plate was treated as a replicate. For sorted subsets, about 200 ng genomic DNA, equal to about 30,000 T cell genomes, was loaded into each replicate PCR. Purified libraries were quantified with a Qubit 3.0 fluorometer, sized on a Bioanalyzer 2100, and re-quantified with the KAPA Library Quantification kit. Each immunoSEQ 96-well plate was sequenced on its own single-read 150-cycle Illumina NextSeq 550 flow cell. Per the source publication's procedure: Because the immunoSEQ output held only junctional sequences and lacked quality scores, the filtering could not match the filtering applied to full-length reads. Sequences were annotated with PyIR, a Python wrapper for IgBLAST v1.9, and V/J genes and CDR3 were assigned using IMGT germline references. Reads were filtered out if the reads had weak V/J assignments (E-value above 1e-6), no CDR3, stop codons, out-of-frame junctions, or ambiguous translated residues. A V3J clonotype was defined by an identical inferred V gene, J gene, and CDR3 amino acid sequence. Percentage overlap between repertoires was calculated by dividing the number of shared unique clonotypes by the size of the smaller repertoire. RTK rarefaction, the Chao1 estimator, and Recon v2.1 estimates of unobserved clonotypes were used to assess repertoire richness. Generation probabilities for all TCRbeta clonotypes obtained by the gDNA method from several donors were computed using OLGA. TCRdb obtained this table from immuneACCESS and retained in-frame rearrangements with V and J assigned. These tables miss some clones; where compared with another copy, unresolved V genes account for less than half of the shortfall, and the remainder is unexplained. Clone size and the V and J calls come from that table; the DNA yielded D and trimming. The sample yields fewer than 850,000 clones; roughly 96% were counted once. Together, the top ten hold under 0.25% of the sample.

Study-level results and caveats: Estimated clonotype richness was generally larger for naive than for memory subsets. Pairwise subsampling led to the expectation that sequencing depth would affect the degree of clonotype sharing among donors. Sampling was limited to blood, and TCR repertoires in tissue likely differ from TCR repertoires in blood. Incomplete sequencing was indicated by rarefaction of sorted-subset datasets, despite the large sequencing depth. Approximately 5% of naive CD4, 3.5% of naive CD8, about 2.1% of memory CD4, and around 0.42% of memory CD8 clonotypes were shared across a few donors. Clonotypes shared by all four sorted-subset donors showed higher generation probabilities than non-shared clonotypes. The genetic and exposure-history diversity represented was limited by the small number of donors.

Remarks on this clone: Its antigen is still unknown. No base-level quality is on record; no much larger clone is a single base apart.

CD8 naive samples were CD45RO-negative cells positively selected for CCR7, giving a CD45RA+CCR7+ population that excluded TemRA cells. Healthy HIV-negative adults with no recently reported acute infections or vaccinations were included as donors. All donors were Caucasian adults living in Nashville, Tennessee, USA. After blood collection by leukapheresis, PBMCs were isolated using Ficoll-Histopaque density gradient centrifugation and then cryopreserved in the vapor phase of liquid nitrogen. Analytical flow cytometry was used to check the purity and quantity of every magnetically sorted T cell population. From each sorted fraction, genomic DNA was isolated and quantified by UV absorbance on a Nanodrop 2000c.

The sequence came from a man in his thirties or forties in good health. The rearrangement joined TRBV15 to TRBJ2-1; the D gene is possibly TRBD2, with 6 bases matching. Sample: naive CD8+ T cells sorted from blood. The label giving this sample's cell subset or site can be read as: CD45RA+CCR7+. Here the CDR3 is given as CATSKHSIGGEFPDWGEQFF. In nucleotide form, the sequence is TGTGCCACCAGCAAGCACTCCATTGGCGGGGAGTTCCCCGATTGGGGTGAGCAGTTCTTC.